This TCR beta chain appears in the sequencing data of a study of blood T cell repertoires in COVID-19. Overall study: Some COVID-19 samples were acute and others convalescent; all came from the United States, Italy and Spain. Sources were T cells, B-cell-depleted T cells, or PBMCs; the material itself was cDNA or gDNA.

This clone was counted a single time. Germline V gene sequence: CDR1 MGHDK, CDR2 SYGVNS. The CDR3 is 13 residues long. Trimming removed 1 base from V and 5 bases from J, with 6 bases in between. TCRdb's table, derived via immunoSEQ multiplex PCR, lists solely in-frame clones and lacks some. Here the sample spans approximately 170,000 clones, about 83% being singletons. V gene TRBV25-1 combines with J gene TRBJ2-1; D remains unclear. This receptor was taken from a man in his forties who had recovered from COVID-19. What was sequenced was peripheral blood. CDR3 sequence (DNA): TGTGCCAGCAGTGAATCACCTAACAATGAGCAGTTCTTC. It codes for CASSESPNNEQFF.